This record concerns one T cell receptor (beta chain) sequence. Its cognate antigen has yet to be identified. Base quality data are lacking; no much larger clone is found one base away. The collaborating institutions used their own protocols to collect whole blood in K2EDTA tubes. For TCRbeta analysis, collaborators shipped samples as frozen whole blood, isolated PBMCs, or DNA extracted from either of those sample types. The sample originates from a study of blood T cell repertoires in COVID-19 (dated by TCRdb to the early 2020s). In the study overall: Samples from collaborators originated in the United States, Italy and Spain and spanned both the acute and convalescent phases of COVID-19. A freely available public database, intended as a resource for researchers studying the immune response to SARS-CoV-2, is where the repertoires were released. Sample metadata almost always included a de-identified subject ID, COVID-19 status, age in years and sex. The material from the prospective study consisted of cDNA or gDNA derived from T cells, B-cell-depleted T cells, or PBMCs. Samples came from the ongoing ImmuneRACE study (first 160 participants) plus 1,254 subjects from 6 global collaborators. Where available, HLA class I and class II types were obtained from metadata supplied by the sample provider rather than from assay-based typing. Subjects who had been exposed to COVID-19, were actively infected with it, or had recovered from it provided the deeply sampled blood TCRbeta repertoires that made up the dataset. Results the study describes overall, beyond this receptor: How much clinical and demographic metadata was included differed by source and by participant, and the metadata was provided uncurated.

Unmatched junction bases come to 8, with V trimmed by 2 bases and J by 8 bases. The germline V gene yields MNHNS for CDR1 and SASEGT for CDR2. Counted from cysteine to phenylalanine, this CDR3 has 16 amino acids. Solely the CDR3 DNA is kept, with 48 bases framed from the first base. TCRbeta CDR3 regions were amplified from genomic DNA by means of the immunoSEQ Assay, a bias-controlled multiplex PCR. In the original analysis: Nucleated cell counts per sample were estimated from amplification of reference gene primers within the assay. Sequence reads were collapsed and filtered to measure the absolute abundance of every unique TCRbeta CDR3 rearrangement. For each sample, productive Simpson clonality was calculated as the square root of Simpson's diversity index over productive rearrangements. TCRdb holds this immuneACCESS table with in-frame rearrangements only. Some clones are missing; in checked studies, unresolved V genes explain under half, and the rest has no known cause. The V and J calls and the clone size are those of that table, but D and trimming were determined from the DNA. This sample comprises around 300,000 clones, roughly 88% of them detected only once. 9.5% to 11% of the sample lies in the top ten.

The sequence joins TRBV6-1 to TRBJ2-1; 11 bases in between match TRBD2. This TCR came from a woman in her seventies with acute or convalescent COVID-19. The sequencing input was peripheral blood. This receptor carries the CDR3 CASSETASGGLYEQFF. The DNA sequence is TGTGCCAGCAGTGAAACGGCTAGCGGGGGGCTCTATGAGCAGTTCTTC.